The clone carrying this T cell receptor beta chain was detected many times. Its antigen remains unidentified. The entry originates in a study of glioma-infiltrating T cells. The CDR3 consists of 13 residues. The V end lost 1 base, the J end lost 5 bases, and 10 bases lay between the germline ends. Per the germline V gene, CDR1 is DFQATT and CDR2 is SNEGSKA (reference sequence). Findings and limits, study-wide: Only very few CDR3 sequences appeared in both tissue and blood. Non-neoplastic patients had below-expected tissue-blood divergence, while all gliomas exceeded expectation.

The iRepertoire nested amplicon-rescue multiplex PCR amplified TCR alpha and beta CDR3s from RNA. Tissue mRNA or PBMC total RNA, about 90-450 ng, went into one-step reverse transcription and amplification. TCRdb passed the multiplex PCR reads through MiXCR, listing each CDR3 protein once. Here the sample spans about 210,000 distinct CDR3 sequences, 32% being singletons. The source of this sequence is a human donor with low-grade glioma or glioblastoma, undergoing nonglioma brain surgery, or in good health (not recorded which). Sample: glioma tissue, nonneoplastic brain tissue, or PBMCs (not recorded which). The gene calls are TRBV20-1 and TRBJ2-3, with D maybe TRBD1 (6 bases). The CDR3 spells CSARGQVQDTQYF. The CDR3 DNA is TGCAGTGCTAGAGGACAGGTCCAAGATACGCAGTATTTT.